A single sample is the source of the 18 T cell receptor beta chains below, sequenced in a study of T cells in Graves' hyperthyroidism and ophthalmopathy. It was RNA transcripts that yielded the amplified TCR beta CDR3 regions. The HTBI primer set served for first-round RT-PCR of the TCR CDR3. TCRdb re-derived calls from the multiplex PCR reads in MiXCR, one entry per CDR3 protein. The repertoire holds more than 300,000 distinct CDR3 sequences, 13% seen once, with around 9.2% in the top ten. The sample comprised blood. All receptors come from a woman in her late teens or twenties with Graves' hyperthyroidism.

This clonotype was recorded many times. V is TRBV28 and J is TRBJ1-5; D unresolved. CDR1 is MDHEN and CDR2 is SYDVKM in the germline V gene. Trimming left V 4 bases short and J 6 bases short, with 25 bases between. The CDR3 is 18 amino acids. CDR3: CASSSPDPASARSQPQHF. The CDR3 DNA reads TGTGCCAGCAGTTCCCCCGACCCGGCCTCGGCGCGTAGTCAGCCCCAGCATTTT.

This clonotype has a count of ten or more. The rearrangement joins TRBV20-1 to TRBJ2-3, with 7 bases fitting TRBD2. Germline CDR1 reads DFQATT; CDR2 reads SNEGSKA (reference sequence). The CDR3 covers 15 residues. V lost 6 bases and J lost 5; bases outside the gene matches: 14. CDR3 in amino acids: CSATIYRREGDTQYF. The CDR3 region has the DNA TGCAGTGCGACCATATACCGCAGGGAGGGAGATACGCAGTATTTT.

This clonotype was seen repeatedly, ten times or more. The rearrangement uses TRBV7-2 and TRBJ1-2; 8 bases are shared with TRBD1. In germline, CDR1 is SGHTA, CDR2 FQGNSA. The J segment lost 4 bases and the V segment lost 1 base, leaving 14 bases of the junction unmatched. There are 18 residues in the CDR3. The CDR3 bases are TGTGCCAGCAGCTTAGTTTTGGTCAGGGGGCGCCCCGGCTATGGCTACACCTTC. Protein: CASSLVLVRGRPGYGYTF. Full variable domain (rest looked up from reference TRBV7-2 and TRBJ1-2): GAGVSQSPSNKVTEKGKDVELRCDPISGHTALYWYRQSLGQGLEFLIYFQGNSAPDKSGLPSDRFSAERTGGSVSTLTIQRTQQEDSAVYLCASSLVLVRGRPGYGYTFGSGTRLTVV.

In this sample, this clonotype turned up many times. The rearrangement uses TRBV7-2 and TRBJ2-7; possibly TRBD1 or TRBD2 for D (5 bases each). The CDR3 contains 17 residues. Per the germline V gene, CDR1 is SGHTA and CDR2 is FQGNSA. The V and J ends lost 1 base and 2 bases respectively, with 18 bases between them. CDR3 sequence: CASSLGPMRGLTYEQYF. DNA for the CDR3: TGTGCCAGCAGCTTAGGGCCAATGAGGGGCCTGACCTACGAGCAGTACTTC. Looking up the rest from reference TRBV7-2 and TRBJ2-7 gives the full variable domain: GAGVSQSPSNKVTEKGKDVELRCDPISGHTALYWYRQSLGQGLEFLIYFQGNSAPDKSGLPSDRFSAERTGGSVSTLTIQRTQQEDSAVYLCASSLGPMRGLTYEQYFGPGTRLTVT.

In this sample, this clonotype turned up a few times. The chain has TRBV6-1 and TRBJ2-7; D is perhaps TRBD2 (5 bases). The CDR3 totals 13 residues. V lost 3 bases and J 5 bases, leaving 11 bases between the germline ends. Germline V lookup: CDR1 MNHNS, CDR2 SASEGT. CDR3: CASSDGVSHEQYF. For the CDR3, the DNA is TGTGCCAGCAGTGACGGGGTTTCCCACGAGCAGTACTTC.

Many counts were recorded for this clonotype. This rearrangement joins TRBV28 to TRBJ1-5, with a tentative D call TRBD1 (5 bases). Per germline, CDR1 MDHEN and CDR2 SYDVKM. V shed 3 bases and J shed 7 bases, with 13 bases lying between them. CDR3 length: 14 residues. The CDR3 loop reads CASSFVVGTQPQHF. In nucleotides, the CDR3 is TGTGCCAGCAGTTTCGTTGTGGGGACCCAGCCCCAGCATTTT.

This chain connects TRBV6-1 to TRBJ2-1; the match to TRBD2 covers 11 bases. The germline gives CDR1 MNHNS, CDR2 SASEGT. CDR3 length equals 15 residues. J gave up 1 base and V 6 bases, and 2 bases lay outside the gene matches. CDR3 bases: TGTGCCAGCAGGCTAGCGGGAGGTTCCTACAATGAGCAGTTCTTC. Encoded protein: CASRLAGGSYNEQFF.

This clonotype appeared many times. The chain employs TRBV19 and TRBJ1-1; 10 positions match TRBD1. Germline V CDR1 and CDR2: LNHDA, SQIVND (reference sequence). The CDR3 consists of 18 residues. Germline trimming cut 3 bases from V and 0 bases from J; bases unmatched to any gene: 10. The CDR3 DNA sequence: TGTGCCAGTAGTATCATCCTCGGGACAGGGGCGATGAACACTGAAGCTTTCTTT. This sequence encodes CASSIILGTGAMNTEAFF.

This clonotype was observed many times. The V and J genes are TRBV7-9 and TRBJ2-1; 14 nucleotides align to TRBD2. The V segment lost 4 bases and the J segment 8 bases; nucleotides outside the gene matches: 4. This CDR3 spans 15 amino acids. Germline V gene data show CDR1 as SEHNR and CDR2 as FQNEAQ (reference sequence). The CDR3: CASSSGLAGVHEQFF. The CDR3 DNA is TGTGCCAGCAGCTCGGGACTAGCGGGAGTGCATGAGCAGTTCTTC.

This clonotype was observed at least ten times. This chain connects TRBV27 to TRBJ2-3, with D unresolved. V lost 8 bases to trimming and J lost 1 base, with 16 bases between them. This CDR3 is built from 15 residues. Germline CDR1 reads MNHEY; CDR2 reads SMNVEV (reference sequence). CDR3 DNA sequence: TGTGCCAGCGGACCGCCGGGCCAGGGCACAGATACGCAGTATTTT. Its translation: CASGPPGQGTDTQYF.

This clonotype was counted at least ten times. The chain has TRBV15 and TRBJ2-1; D may correspond to TRBD1 or TRBD2 (7 bases each). CDR1 is LNHNV and CDR2 is YYDKDF in the germline V gene (reference sequence). Trimming took 0 bases from V and 7 from J, leaving 13 bases between them. CDR3 length: 15 residues. The CDR3, as DNA: TGTGCCACCAGCAGAGATCGGCAGGGGGGGAATGAGCAGTTCTTC. This gives the protein CATSRDRQGGNEQFF.

This clonotype came up a few times. One end of the junction is discordant with germline, which a read error may explain. The rearrangement joins TRBV11-1 to TRBJ2-7; D is perhaps TRBD1 (6 bases). From germline, CDR1 is SGHAT and CDR2 FQDESV (reference sequence). The CDR3 is made up of 16 amino acids. Here the CDR3 reads CACSLALEQGYHEQYF. CDR3 DNA: TGTGCCTGCAGCTTAGCGCTGGAACAGGGTTACCACGAGCAGTACTTC.

This clonotype has more than one count but fewer than ten. The chain employs TRBV2 and TRBJ2-3; 10 bases align to TRBD2. The CDR3 is 16 residues long. V trimming: 6 bases; J trimming: 3 bases; junction bases outside the gene matches: 9. The germline V gene has CDR1 SNHLY and CDR2 FYNNEI. This CDR3 is CASRDIAGGITDTQYF. CDR3 in DNA: TGTGCCAGCAGGGATATAGCGGGGGGCATAACAGATACGCAGTATTTT.

A remark on this clonotype: A read error is likely, as this CDR3 ends without the conserved phenylalanine or tryptophan. This chain uses TRBV2 with TRBJ1-4; weak D call: TRBD1 (5 bases). The CDR3 is 15 residues long. Deletions cut 6 bases from V and 4 bases from J, with 15 bases between. Germline CDR1 reads SNHLY; CDR2 reads FYNNEI. The CDR3 coding sequence is TGTGCCAGCAGGAGGGAAGGGGCCCTTAATGAAAAACTGTTTCTT. It encodes CASRREGALNEKLFL.

This clonotype was seen repeatedly, ten times or more. The chain has TRBV20-1 and TRBJ2-3, with a tentative D call TRBD1 (6 bases). This CDR3 is built from 14 residues. The V and J ends lost 7 bases and 4 bases respectively, with 18 bases between them. CDR1 and CDR2 (germline): DFQATT, SNEGSKA (reference sequence). The CDR3, as DNA: TGCAGTGGCTCAAGCCAAACAGGGCCAGATACGCAGTATTTT. Translated: CSGSSQTGPDTQYF.

The chain joins TRBV6-5 to TRBJ2-1; perhaps D is TRBD1 or TRBD2 (5 bases each). This CDR3 is 14 amino acids long. Trimming shortened V by 4 bases and J by 6 bases, and 13 bases separated the two germline ends. Germline loops: CDR1 MNHEY, CDR2 SVGAGI. The CDR3 is CASSSPRDANEQFF. The CDR3 DNA is TGTGCCAGCAGTTCGCCAAGGGACGCCAATGAGCAGTTCTTC.

The rearrangement joins TRBV24-1 to TRBJ2-5; no definite D call. The CDR3 sequence is 13 residues long. Germline V gene sequence: CDR1 KGHDR, CDR2 SFDVKD. V was shortened by 1 base and J by 4 bases, with 6 bases between the two germline ends. This CDR3 is CATSDFMGETQYF. CDR3 DNA: TGTGCCACCAGTGATTTTATGGGAGAGACCCAGTACTTC.

This clonotype was found a few times. The chain employs TRBV20-1 and TRBJ1-2; 7 positions match TRBD1. Germline CDR1 is DFQATT and CDR2 is SNEGSKA (reference sequence). The CDR3 has 13 residues. Unmatched junction bases numbered 4, after V lost 0 bases and J lost 6 bases. The CDR3 loop reads CSARDPGTDGYTF. The CDR3 nucleotides read TGCAGTGCTAGAGATCCCGGGACAGATGGCTACACCTTC.